The T cell receptor beta chain described here comes from a study of blood T cell repertoires in COVID-19. Study-wide background: The study drew acute and convalescent COVID-19 samples from the United States, Italy and Spain.

TCRdb's table, derived via immunoSEQ multiplex PCR, lists solely in-frame clones and lacks some. The table has tens of thousands of clones, 85% to 90% seen once; the top ten hold 11%. There are 13 residues in the CDR3. Unmatched junction bases numbered 5, after V lost 6 bases and J lost 7 bases. Germline CDR1 reads MNHNY; CDR2 reads SVGAGI (reference sequence). The sequencing input was peripheral blood. V gene TRBV6-6 combines with J gene TRBJ1-2; 10 bases align to TRBD1. The clonotype comes from a man aged 70-80 years with active or convalescent COVID-19. CDR3 bases: TGTGCCAGCAGCGACGGACAGGGGGTTGGCTACACCTTC. It is translated as CASSDGQGVGYTF.